A single sample gave rise to the 23 T cell receptor beta chains below, sequenced in a study of T cell repertoires in cytomegalovirus infection. MiXCR, applied by TCRdb to the reads, yields one record per CDR3 protein. The repertoire includes about 320,000 distinct CDR3 sequences, more than 8% of them detected once, and approximately 4.5% sits in the top ten. Sequenced sample: PBMCs. Source of these receptors: a human donor in good health (CMV status not recorded). Some clones in this sample may be carry-over from other donors' samples.

This clonotype was detected a few times. The chain recombines TRBV9 with TRBJ1-1; the D is unclear. The CDR3 is made up of 15 amino acids. The germline CDR1 and CDR2 sequences are SGDLS and YYNGEE. V dropped 4 bases and J dropped 3 bases, with 16 bases sitting between them. CDR3 DNA: TGTGCCAGCAGCTTCACCCCCGACGGAGACACTGAAGCTTTCTTT. Its protein product is CASSFTPDGDTEAFF.

The CDR3 bases are TGCGCCAGCAGCCAAGATGGCCTAAGGAACGGGGAGCTGTTTTTT. This codes for CASSQDGLRNGELFF. The chain carries TRBV4-1 and TRBJ2-2; D uncertain. Deletions cut 0 bases from V and 7 bases from J, with 12 bases between. Germline values: CDR1 MGHRA, CDR2 YSYEKL. CDR3 length: 15 residues.

In this sample, this clonotype turned up a few times. This chain connects TRBV7-3 to TRBJ2-1; 13 nucleotides match TRBD2. CDR1 and CDR2 from the germline V gene are SGHTA and FQGTGA. The CDR3 loop spans 16 amino acids. Trimming at V came to 4 bases and at J to 4 bases, leaving 4 bases not matched to a gene. The CDR3 here is CASSSRTSGRYNEQFF. DNA of the CDR3: TGTGCCAGCAGCTCAAGGACTAGCGGGAGATACAATGAGCAGTTCTTC.

This clonotype was counted only a few times. The chain combines TRBV4-3 with TRBJ1-1; 7 nucleotides align to TRBD1. V shed 3 bases, J shed 1 base, and the junction held 5 bases outside the gene matches. The CDR3 sequence is 15 residues long. Germline CDR1 is LGHNA and CDR2 is YSLEER. The CDR3 sequence is CASSQAGQPNTEAFF. CDR3 bases: TGCGCCAGCAGCCAGGCGGGACAGCCGAACACTGAAGCTTTCTTT.

This clonotype was counted at least ten times. The V and J genes are TRBV7-8 and TRBJ2-7; 7 bases map to TRBD1. Germline V gene sequence: CDR1 SGHVS, CDR2 FQNEAQ. The ends lost 4 bases at V and 3 bases at J; junction bases unmatched: 6. The CDR3 has 14 amino acids. The CDR3 region has the DNA TGTGCCAGCAGCTACCGGACAGGTGTCTACGAGCAGTACTTC. This encodes CASSYRTGVYEQYF. Using reference TRBV7-8 and TRBJ2-7 for the parts outside the CDR3, the full variable domain is GAGVSQSPRYKVAKRGQDVALRCDPISGHVSLFWYQQALGQGPEFLTYFQNEAQLDKSGLPSDRFFAERPEGSVSTLKIQRTQQEDSAVYLCASSYRTGVYEQYFGPGTRLTVT.

This clonotype was detected many times. The rearrangement uses TRBV7-6 and TRBJ2-5, with a tentative D call TRBD1 (6 bases). CDR1 is SGHVS, CDR2 FNYEAQ, per germline. CDR3 length: 15 amino acids. V gave up 0 bases and J gave up 7 bases, with 15 bases separating them. CDR3 region: CASSLARTPQGTQYF. The CDR3 coding sequence is TGTGCCAGCAGCTTAGCTCGGACCCCACAGGGGACCCAGTACTTC. The entire variable domain, with the rest obtained from reference TRBV7-6 and TRBJ2-5, is as follows: GAGVSQSPRYKVTKRGQDVALRCDPISGHVSLYWYRQALGQGPEFLTYFNYEAQQDKSGLPNDRFSAERPEGSISTLTIQRTEQRDSAMYRCASSLARTPQGTQYFGPGTRLLVL.

As to this clonotype: A read error may be the cause here, since a much bigger clone is one base away. CDR3 coding DNA: TGCGCCAGCAGCCAAGCGGTGGGAACAGATACGCAGTATTTT. Translating gives CASSQAVGTDTQYF. The chain has TRBV4-1 and TRBJ2-3; no reliable D call. V was clipped by 1 base and J by 3 bases, with 8 bases between them. From germline, CDR1 is MGHRA and CDR2 YSYEKL. The CDR3 length is 14 residues.

There are many counts of this clonotype. This CDR3 reads CASSLTVYGYTF. The CDR3 DNA is TGTGCCAGCAGTTTAACAGTTTATGGCTACACCTTC. The chain joins TRBV28 to TRBJ1-2, with D unclear. The CDR3 loop spans 12 amino acids. With 2 bases removed from V and 5 bases from J, the gap between germline ends came to 6 bases. Germline assignment: CDR1 MDHEN and CDR2 SYDVKM.

The V gene is TRBV28, the J gene TRBJ2-7; no clear D gene. This CDR3 contains 12 residues. Trimming left V 5 bases short and J 4 bases short, with 9 bases between. In germline, CDR1 is MDHEN, CDR2 SYDVKM. The CDR3: CASSEAPYEQYF. DNA for the CDR3: TGTGCCAGCAGTGAGGCGCCGTACGAGCAGTACTTC. The full variable domain, completed using reference TRBV28 and TRBJ2-7, is DVKVTQSSRYLVKRTGEKVFLECVQDMDHENMFWYRQDPGLGLRLIYFSYDVKMKEKGDIPEGYSVSREKKERFSLILESASTNQTSMYLCASSEAPYEQYFGPGTRLTVT.

This clonotype was counted between two and nine times. In DNA form, the CDR3 reads TGCAGTGCATCAGGCGATTTCTCTGGAAACACCATATATTTT. This encodes CSASGDFSGNTIYF. The genes are TRBV20-1 and TRBJ1-3; no clear D. The CDR3 length is 14 residues. Trimming took 6 bases from V and 0 from J, leaving 12 bases between them. Germline values: CDR1 DFQATT, CDR2 SNEGSKA (reference sequence).

This clonotype was seen at least ten times. The germline gene is not matched at one end of the junction; a read error may be the cause. The V call is TRBV7-9, the J call TRBJ2-5; TRBD2 aligns across 11 bases. Germline lookup yields CDR1 SEHNR and CDR2 FQNEAQ (reference sequence). The CDR3 contains 14 residues. The CDR3 DNA is TGTGCCAGCAGCGTAGCGGGGGGGCAGGAGACCCAGTACTTC. It specifies CASSVAGGQETQYF.

This clonotype was counted many times. The rearrangement uses TRBV7-2 and TRBJ2-1, with D uncertain. Trimming cost V 6 bases and J 3 bases, with 15 bases left between them. The CDR3 is 15 residues long. The germline V gene has CDR1 SGHTA and CDR2 FQGNSA. The CDR3: CASRSELGSYNEQFF. As DNA, the CDR3 is TGTGCCAGCAGATCGGAGTTGGGCAGCTACAATGAGCAGTTCTTC.

This clonotype was recorded at least ten times. The rearrangement uses TRBV10-3 and TRBJ2-5, with a possible D match to TRBD2 (6 bases). Germline V gene lookup returns CDR1 ENHRY and CDR2 SYGVKD. Trimming cost V 4 bases and J 3 bases, with 15 bases left between them. This CDR3 comprises 15 residues. The CDR3 protein is CAISALAGTEETQYF. The CDR3 DNA sequence: TGTGCCATCAGTGCACTAGCCGGGACCGAAGAGACCCAGTACTTC.

The V call is TRBV25-1, the J call TRBJ2-1, with TRBD2 as a possible D gene (5 bases). This CDR3 comprises 13 residues. Deletions cut 3 bases from V and 9 bases from J, with 12 bases between. Germline CDR1 reads MGHDK; CDR2 reads SYGVNS. The CDR3 bases are TGTGCCAGCAGTGAGGGAGATCTGAGTGAGCAGTTCTTC. This sequence encodes CASSEGDLSEQFF.

The chain has TRBV19 and TRBJ1-1, with unresolved D. The germline CDR1 and CDR2 sequences are LNHDA and SQIVND (reference sequence). The CDR3 is 12 amino acids. Between the trimmed V and J ends, which lost 5 bases and 3 bases, there was a span of 7 bases. This CDR3 is CASSGVYTEAFF. In DNA, the CDR3 is TGTGCCAGTAGTGGGGTATACACTGAAGCTTTCTTT. Using reference TRBV19 and TRBJ1-1 for the parts outside the CDR3, the full variable domain is DGGITQSPKYLFRKEGQNVTLSCEQNLNHDAMYWYRQDPGQGLRLIYYSQIVNDFQKGDIAEGYSVSREKKESFPLTVTSAQKNPTAFYLCASSGVYTEAFFGQGTRLTVV.

This clonotype was found a few times. The gene calls are TRBV25-1 and TRBJ2-2, with 7 bases matching TRBD2. Germline assignment: CDR1 MGHDK and CDR2 SYGVNS. This CDR3 region has 15 residues. The trim removed 5 bases at V and 4 bases at J, leaving 7 bases unmatched. The chain's CDR3 is CASSKAGTLTGELFF. The CDR3 region has the DNA TGTGCCAGCAGTAAAGCGGGAACACTCACCGGGGAGCTGTTTTTT. The entire variable domain, with the rest obtained from reference TRBV25-1 and TRBJ2-2, is as follows: EADIYQTPRYLVIGTGKKITLECSQTMGHDKMYWYQQDPGMELHLIHYSYGVNSTEKGDLSSESTVSRIRTEHFPLTLESARPSHTSQYLCASSKAGTLTGELFFGEGSRLTVL.

Many counts were recorded for this clonotype. This chain links TRBV10-3 with TRBJ1-2, with 7 bases lining up with TRBD1. The CDR3 is made up of 18 amino acids. V shed 4 bases, J shed 3 bases, and the junction held 17 bases outside the gene matches. Germline V gives CDR1 ENHRY, CDR2 SYGVKD. DNA of the CDR3: TGTGCCATCAGTGGATCCCCATTTAAAGGGGGCTTGGACTATGGCTACACCTTC. As protein: CAISGSPFKGGLDYGYTF.

This clonotype has only a few counts. This chain uses TRBV6-1 with TRBJ1-1; no clear D gene. V lost 6 bases and J 0 bases, leaving 11 bases between the germline ends. The CDR3 extends over 14 amino acids. CDR1 and CDR2 (germline): MNHNS, SASEGT. As DNA, the CDR3 is TGTGCCAGCAGCCACGACATCATGAACACTGAAGCTTTCTTT. Translating gives CASSHDIMNTEAFF.

This clonotype occurred many times. The chain employs TRBV7-2 and TRBJ1-2; 8 positions agree with TRBD1. The ends lost 4 bases at V and 5 bases at J; junction bases unmatched: 6. Germline CDR1 and CDR2: SGHTA and FQGNSA. This CDR3 has 14 amino acids. DNA of the CDR3: TGTGCCAGCAGCTCGAATACAGGGGGATATGGCTACACCTTC. Protein product: CASSSNTGGYGYTF.

The V gene is TRBV7-6, the J gene TRBJ2-7, with 7 nucleotides matching TRBD2. The CDR3 is made up of 13 amino acids. V shed 5 bases and J 2 bases; nucleotides not matched to a gene: 3. CDR1 and CDR2 from the germline V gene are SGHVS and FNYEAQ. CDR3 amino acids: CASSPAGPYEQYF. As DNA, the CDR3 is TGTGCCAGCAGCCCAGCGGGACCCTACGAGCAGTACTTC.

The chain recombines TRBV7-2 with TRBJ1-5; D perhaps matches TRBD1 (6 bases). This CDR3 comprises 18 residues. Trimming cost V 6 bases and J 2 bases, with 23 bases left between them. Germline assignment: CDR1 SGHTA and CDR2 FQGNSA. The CDR3 spells CASSGGGPPPYGNQPQHF. Here the CDR3 DNA reads TGTGCCAGCAGTGGGGGGGGGCCTCCCCCATATGGCAATCAGCCCCAGCATTTT.

This clonotype was seen repeatedly, ten times or more. The chain employs TRBV28 and TRBJ2-1; 7 bases map to TRBD1. Per germline, CDR1 MDHEN and CDR2 SYDVKM. The CDR3 is made up of 16 amino acids. V was pared by 2 bases and J by 1 base, with 5 bases of the junction left unmatched. The CDR3 DNA follows: TGTGCCAGCAGTTTAATGGGACAGCTTTCCTACAATGAGCAGTTCTTC. It yields the protein CASSLMGQLSYNEQFF.

At least ten counts were recorded for this clonotype. The V call is TRBV11-2, the J call TRBJ2-4, with 11 bases aligning to TRBD2. V shed 1 base and J 7 bases; nucleotides not matched to a gene: 0. The germline V gene has CDR1 SGHAT and CDR2 FQNNGV. The CDR3 runs to 14 residues. The DNA for the CDR3 is TGTGCCAGCAGCTTAGGACTAGCGGGGAACATTCAGTACTTC. It translates to CASSLGLAGNIQYF.